One sample yielded the 18 T cell receptor beta chains listed below, sequenced in a study of beta chain features in type 1 diabetes. Study-level results: In all four CD4+ subsets, TCRB CDR3 length was significantly, moderately reduced in type 1 diabetes.

Expressed TCRB transcripts were sequenced after all isolated RNA was converted to cDNA. The protocol was immunoSEQ multiplex PCR, while the TCRdb copy is restricted to in-frame clones and leaves out a portion. This sample has around 690,000 clones; 9.5% to 15% occur once, and the top ten carry over 0.1%. These receptors' targets are unknown. Sequenced material: naive CD4+ T cells from blood. The receptors here all came from a man under 40 with type 1 diabetes.

This clone was seen a few times. V is TRBV10-1 and J is TRBJ2-3; D is ambiguous. Trimming pared 4 bases from V and 1 base from J, leaving 6 bases between. The germline CDR1 and CDR2 sequences are WNHNN and SYGVQD (reference sequence). This CDR3 region has 13 residues. DNA of the CDR3: TGCGCCAGCAGTGTAGATGGCACAGATACGCAGTATTTT. Translating gives CASSVDGTDTQYF.

This clone has just a few counts. Other DNA sequences in the sample encode the same CDR3. V is TRBV7-9 and J is TRBJ2-5, with D perhaps TRBD2 (5 bases). CDR1 and CDR2 from the germline V gene are SEHNR and FQNEAQ (reference sequence). The V end was cut by 0 bases, the J end by 4 bases, with 9 bases between. This CDR3 comprises 14 residues. The CDR3 loop is CASSLAGVVETQYF. The CDR3 DNA is TGTGCCAGCAGCTTAGCCGGGGTTGTAGAGACCCAGTACTTC.

This clone was seen just once. This chain joins TRBV7-2 and TRBJ1-1; perhaps TRBD1 as D (5 bases). CDR1 and CDR2 (germline): SGHTA, FQGNSA. The CDR3 loop spans 14 amino acids. V lost 1 base, J lost 11 bases, and 17 bases lay in between. The CDR3 is CASSLVGAGRRAFF. CDR3 nucleotides: TGTGCCAGCAGCTTAGTGGGCGCGGGGCGGCGGGCTTTCTTT. Drawing the rest from reference TRBV7-2 and TRBJ1-1, the complete variable domain is GAGVSQSPSNKVTEKGKDVELRCDPISGHTALYWYRQSLGQGLEFLIYFQGNSAPDKSGLPSDRFSAERTGGSVSTLTIQRTQQEDSAVYLCASSLVGAGRRAFFGQGTRLTVV.

This clone was detected a few times. The V call is TRBV5-6, the J call TRBJ1-2, with a weak D call TRBD1 (6 bases). CDR3 length: 14 residues. Germline CDR1 SGHDT, CDR2 YYEEEE. The ends were cut back, 0 bases at V and 8 bases at J, with 14 bases in the middle. The CDR3 region has the DNA TGTGCCAGCAGCTTGGCCAGGGGCGCGGGAGGCTACACCTTC. Its protein product is CASSLARGAGGYTF.

The chain carries TRBV6-6 and TRBJ1-4; no clear D gene. V was pared by 8 bases and J by 6 bases, with 7 bases between. The CDR3 extends over 11 amino acids. Per germline, CDR1 MNHNY and CDR2 SVGAGI (reference sequence). As DNA, the CDR3 is TGTGCCAGCTTGGAGGATGAAAAACTGTTTTTT. Translated, it gives CASLEDEKLFF.

This rearrangement joins TRBV18 to TRBJ1-5, with D perhaps matching TRBD1 (5 bases). The CDR3 has 13 residues. Trimming cost V 5 bases and J 3 bases, with 8 bases left between them. CDR1 and CDR2 (germline): KGHSH, LQKENI. CDR3 in amino acids: CASSAGNNQPQHF. CDR3 DNA sequence: TGTGCCAGCTCAGCAGGGAACAATCAGCCCCAGCATTTT. The whole variable domain, remainder taken from reference TRBV18 and TRBJ1-5, is NAGVMQNPRHLVRRRGQEARLRCSPMKGHSHVYWYRQLPEEGLKFMVYLQKENIIDESGMPKERFSAEFPKEGPSILRIQQVVRGDSAAYFCASSAGNNQPQHFGDGTRLSIL.

As for this clone: Other DNA sequences in the same sample also yield this CDR3. The gene calls are TRBV7-9 and TRBJ1-5; maybe TRBD1 (5 bases). Germline assignment: CDR1 SEHNR and CDR2 FQNEAQ (reference sequence). The germline V and J ends were trimmed by 3 bases and 4 bases, with 7 bases remaining between them. The CDR3 has 13 amino acids. The CDR3 nucleotides read TGTGCCAGCAGCTTGGGGCTTAATCAGCCCCAGCATTTT. This sequence encodes CASSLGLNQPQHF.

The CDR3 here is CASSSAATGIFLGYTF. CDR3 nucleotide sequence: TGTGCCAGCAGTTCCGCAGCGACAGGGATTTTTTTGGGCTACACCTTC. The rearrangement joins TRBV27 to TRBJ1-2; 7 bases fit TRBD1. This CDR3 is built from 16 residues. Germline V gene lookup returns CDR1 MNHEY and CDR2 SMNVEV (reference sequence). V shed 4 bases, J shed 8 bases, and the junction held 16 bases outside the gene matches.

The chain is built from TRBV7-3 and TRBJ1-1, with D maybe TRBD1 (5 bases). The CDR3 has 13 amino acids. V was trimmed by 3 bases and J by 7 bases, leaving 12 bases between them. Looked up from germline, CDR1 is SGHTA and CDR2 is FQGTGA. The CDR3 is CASSLSRDLEAFF. CDR3 sequence (DNA): TGTGCCAGCAGCTTGTCCCGGGACCTTGAAGCTTTCTTT. Full variable domain (rest looked up from reference TRBV7-3 and TRBJ1-1): GAGVSQTPSNKVTEKGKYVELRCDPISGHTALYWYRQSLGQGPEFLIYFQGTGAADDSGLPNDRFFAVRPEGSVSTLKIQRTERGDSAVYLCASSLSRDLEAFFGQGTRLTVV.

This chain connects TRBV2 to TRBJ2-1; 12 nucleotides match TRBD2. The CDR3 has 14 amino acids. J was trimmed by 6 bases and V by 6 bases; bases with no gene match: 3. CDR1 is SNHLY, CDR2 FYNNEI, per germline. CDR3 coding DNA: TGTGCCAGCAGGCGACTAGCGGGGGTCAATGAGCAGTTCTTC. Translating it yields CASRRLAGVNEQFF.

The rearrangement links TRBV2 to TRBJ2-1; the D call may be TRBD1 or TRBD2 (5 bases each). The CDR3 runs to 14 residues. Trimming took off 7 bases at V and 8 bases at J, with 18 bases between the two ends. Per germline, CDR1 SNHLY and CDR2 FYNNEI. This CDR3 reads CASTGLLSSDEQFF. The CDR3 coding sequence is TGTGCCAGCACGGGGCTCCTTAGCAGCGATGAGCAGTTCTTC.

This clone was seen a handful of times. The gene calls are TRBV5-1 and TRBJ2-4; the D is unclear. Germline CDR1 SGHRS, CDR2 YFSETQ. The CDR3 totals 14 residues. The V and J ends lost 0 bases and 8 bases respectively, with 12 bases between them. CDR3 amino acids: CASSLDAAGDIQYF. In DNA, the CDR3 is TGCGCCAGCAGCTTGGATGCAGCTGGGGACATTCAGTACTTC.

This chain's CDR3 is CASNWGGSNQPQHF. CDR3 DNA: TGTGCCAGCAACTGGGGGGGGAGCAATCAGCCCCAGCATTTT. This chain links TRBV7-8 with TRBJ1-5; perhaps TRBD1 as D (5 bases). The germline gives CDR1 SGHVS, CDR2 FQNEAQ. This CDR3 spans 14 amino acids. Trimming took 7 bases from V and 1 from J, leaving 11 bases between them.

The CDR3 reads CASSPETGGKGGYTF. The CDR3 coding sequence is TGTGCCAGCTCACCCGAGACAGGGGGCAAAGGCGGCTACACCTTC. The rearrangement joins TRBV18 to TRBJ1-2, with 10 bases identical to TRBD1. Looked up from germline, CDR1 is KGHSH and CDR2 is LQKENI. The CDR3 is made up of 15 amino acids. Trimming at V came to 3 bases and at J to 8 bases, leaving 9 bases not matched to a gene.

This clone was counted between two and nine times. V is TRBV7-6 and J is TRBJ2-6; D is possibly TRBD1 (6 bases). Trimming cost V 0 bases and J 1 base, with 7 bases left between them. The length of the CDR3 is 16 residues. Looked up from germline, CDR1 is SGHVS and CDR2 is FNYEAQ. CDR3 residues: CASSLAGASGANVLTF. The CDR3 DNA follows: TGTGCCAGCAGCTTAGCGGGGGCGTCTGGGGCCAACGTCCTGACTTTC. The full variable domain, with the rest looked up from reference TRBV7-6 and TRBJ2-6, is GAGVSQSPRYKVTKRGQDVALRCDPISGHVSLYWYRQALGQGPEFLTYFNYEAQQDKSGLPNDRFSAERPEGSISTLTIQRTEQRDSAMYRCASSLAGASGANVLTFGAGSRLTVL.

This clone was seen more than once but under ten times. The chain recombines TRBV5-6 with TRBJ2-3; no reliable D call. With 2 bases removed from V and 0 bases from J, the gap between germline ends came to 16 bases. The CDR3 is 17 residues long. The V gene's germline CDR1 is SGHDT and CDR2 YYEEEE. The chain's CDR3 is CASSLNGAAPSTDTQYF. In DNA, the CDR3 is TGTGCCAGCAGCTTAAACGGCGCAGCACCTAGCACAGATACGCAGTATTTT.

CDR3 DNA sequence: TGTGCCAGCAGCAGACAGGCCTATGGCTACACCTTC. It yields the protein CASSRQAYGYTF. The rearrangement uses TRBV6-6 and TRBJ1-2; D is possibly TRBD1 (6 bases). Germline V lookup: CDR1 MNHNY, CDR2 SVGAGI (reference sequence). This CDR3 contains 12 residues. V dropped 6 bases and J dropped 4 bases, with 9 bases sitting between them.

This clone was seen a few times. The chain has TRBV7-8 and TRBJ1-2, with a tentative D call TRBD1 (6 bases). Germline CDR1 is SGHVS and CDR2 is FQNEAQ. V was clipped by 4 bases and J by 6 bases, with 18 bases between them. The CDR3 totals 15 residues. CDR3 residues: CASSWLQGTTNGYTF. The CDR3 DNA follows: TGTGCCAGCAGCTGGCTACAGGGAACCACCAATGGCTACACCTTC.